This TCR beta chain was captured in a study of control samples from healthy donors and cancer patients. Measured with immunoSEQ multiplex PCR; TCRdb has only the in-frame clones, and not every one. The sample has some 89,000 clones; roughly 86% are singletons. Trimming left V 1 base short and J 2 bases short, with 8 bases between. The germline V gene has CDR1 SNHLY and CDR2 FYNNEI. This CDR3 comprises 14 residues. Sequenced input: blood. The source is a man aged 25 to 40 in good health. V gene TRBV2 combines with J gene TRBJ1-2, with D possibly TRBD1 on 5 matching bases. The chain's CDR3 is CASSEVRDNYGYTF. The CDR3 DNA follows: TGTGCCAGCAGTGAAGTCAGGGACAACTATGGCTACACCTTC.